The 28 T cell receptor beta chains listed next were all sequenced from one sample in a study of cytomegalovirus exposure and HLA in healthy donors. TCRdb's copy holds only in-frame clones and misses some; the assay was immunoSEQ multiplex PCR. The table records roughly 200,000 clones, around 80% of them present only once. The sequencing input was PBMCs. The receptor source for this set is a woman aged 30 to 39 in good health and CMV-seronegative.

The CDR3 DNA sequence: TGTGCCAGCAGTGAAGGGGGGGGCAATGAAAAACTGTTTTTT. It codes for CASSEGGGNEKLFF. V is TRBV6-1 and J is TRBJ1-4; tentative D call: TRBD1 (6 bases). Germline values: CDR1 MNHNS, CDR2 SASEGT. V lost 1 base and J 5 bases, leaving 8 bases between the germline ends. This CDR3 region has 14 residues.

Here the CDR3 reads CASSPGTAVFYGYTF. The CDR3 DNA reads TGTGCCAGCAGCCCCGGGACAGCGGTCTTCTATGGCTACACCTTC. The V gene is TRBV14, the J gene TRBJ1-2; 7 nucleotides match TRBD1. V shed 4 bases, J shed 4 bases, and the junction held 9 bases outside the gene matches. CDR1 and CDR2 (germline): SGHDN, FVKESK. The CDR3 is 15 residues long.

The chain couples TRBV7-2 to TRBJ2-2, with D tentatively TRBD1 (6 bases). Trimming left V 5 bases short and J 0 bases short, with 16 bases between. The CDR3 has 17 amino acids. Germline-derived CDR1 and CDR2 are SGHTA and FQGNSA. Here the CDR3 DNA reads TGTGCCAGCAGCCCCCCGGGAAGGGGGACGAACACCGGGGAGCTGTTTTTT. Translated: CASSPPGRGTNTGELFF.

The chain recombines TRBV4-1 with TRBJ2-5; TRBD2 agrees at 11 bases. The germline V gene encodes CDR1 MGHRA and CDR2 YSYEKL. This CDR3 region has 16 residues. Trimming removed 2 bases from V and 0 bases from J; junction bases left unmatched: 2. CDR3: CASSQPSGGNQETQYF. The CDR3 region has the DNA TGCGCCAGCAGCCAACCTAGCGGGGGGAACCAAGAGACCCAGTACTTC.

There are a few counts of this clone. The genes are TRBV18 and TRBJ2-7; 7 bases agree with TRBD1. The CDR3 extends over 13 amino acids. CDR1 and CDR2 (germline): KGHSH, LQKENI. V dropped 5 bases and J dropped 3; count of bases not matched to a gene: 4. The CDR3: CASSEYRGYEQYF. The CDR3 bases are TGTGCCAGCTCAGAATACAGGGGCTACGAGCAGTACTTC.

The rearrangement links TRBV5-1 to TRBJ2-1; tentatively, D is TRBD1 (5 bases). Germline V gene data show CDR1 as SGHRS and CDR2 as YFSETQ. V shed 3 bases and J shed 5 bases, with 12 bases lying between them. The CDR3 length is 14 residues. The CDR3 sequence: CASSWGTMNNEQFF. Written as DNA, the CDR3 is TGCGCCAGCAGCTGGGGCACGATGAACAATGAGCAGTTCTTC.

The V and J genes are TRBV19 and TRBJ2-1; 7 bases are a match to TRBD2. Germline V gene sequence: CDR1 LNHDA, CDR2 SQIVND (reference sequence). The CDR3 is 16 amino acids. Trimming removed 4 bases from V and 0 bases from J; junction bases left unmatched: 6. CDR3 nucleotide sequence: TGTGCCAGTAGTAAACTAGCGCGTAGCTCCTACAATGAGCAGTTCTTC. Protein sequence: CASSKLARSSYNEQFF.

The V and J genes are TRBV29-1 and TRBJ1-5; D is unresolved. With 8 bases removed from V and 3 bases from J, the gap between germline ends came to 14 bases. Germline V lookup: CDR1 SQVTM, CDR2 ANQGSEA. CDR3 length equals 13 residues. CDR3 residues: CSYQHGYNQPQHF. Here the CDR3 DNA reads TGCAGCTATCAGCACGGGTACAATCAGCCCCAGCATTTT.

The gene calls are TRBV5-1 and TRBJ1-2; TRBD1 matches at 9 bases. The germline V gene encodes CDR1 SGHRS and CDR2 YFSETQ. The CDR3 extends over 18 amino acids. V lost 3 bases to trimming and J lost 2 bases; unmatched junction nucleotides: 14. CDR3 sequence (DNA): TGCGCCAGCAGCTCCCGTGGCCCCAGACAGGGGGAGAACTATGGCTACACCTTC. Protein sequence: CASSSRGPRQGENYGYTF.

The CDR3 loop reads CSVVDPSSTQYF. CDR3 nucleotide sequence: TGCAGCGTTGTAGATCCTAGCTCTACGCAGTATTTT. V and J are TRBV29-1 and TRBJ2-3, with a weak D call TRBD2 (5 bases). The ends were cut back, 4 bases at V and 8 bases at J, with 13 bases in the middle. CDR1 is SQVTM, CDR2 ANQGSEA, per germline. CDR3 length: 12 residues.

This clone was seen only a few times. The DNA of the CDR3 is TGTGCCAGCAGCGTAAGGACAGGGGGTCACGAGCAGTACTTC. It codes for CASSVRTGGHEQYF. The genes are TRBV9 and TRBJ2-7; TRBD1 aligns across 10 bases. V trimming: 1 base; J trimming: 5 bases; junction bases outside the gene matches: 3. The CDR3 is 14 residues long. Germline V gene data show CDR1 as SGDLS and CDR2 as YYNGEE.

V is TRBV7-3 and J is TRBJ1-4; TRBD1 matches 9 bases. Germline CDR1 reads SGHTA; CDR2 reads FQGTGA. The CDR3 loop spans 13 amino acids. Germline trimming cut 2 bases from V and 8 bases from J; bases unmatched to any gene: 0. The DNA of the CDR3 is TGTGCCAGCAGCTTAGGGACAGGGGAAAAACTGTTTTTT. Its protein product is CASSLGTGEKLFF.

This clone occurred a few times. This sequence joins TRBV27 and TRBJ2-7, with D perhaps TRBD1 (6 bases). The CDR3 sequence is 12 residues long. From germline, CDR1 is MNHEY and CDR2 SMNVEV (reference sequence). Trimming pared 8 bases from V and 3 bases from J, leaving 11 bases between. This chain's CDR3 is CASRDINYEQYF. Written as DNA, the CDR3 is TGTGCCAGCCGGGACATAAACTACGAGCAGTACTTC.

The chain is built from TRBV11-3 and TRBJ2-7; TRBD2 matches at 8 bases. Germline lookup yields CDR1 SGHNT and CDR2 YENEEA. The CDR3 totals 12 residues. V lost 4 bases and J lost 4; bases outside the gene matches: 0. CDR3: CASSSSGYEQYF. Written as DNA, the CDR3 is TGTGCCAGCAGCTCTAGCGGGTACGAGCAGTACTTC.

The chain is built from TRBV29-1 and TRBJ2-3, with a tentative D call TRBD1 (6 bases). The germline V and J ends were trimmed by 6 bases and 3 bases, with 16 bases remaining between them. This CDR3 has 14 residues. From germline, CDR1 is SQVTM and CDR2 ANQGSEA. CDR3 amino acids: CSVGRDKQTDTQYF. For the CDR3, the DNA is TGCAGCGTAGGCCGGGACAAACAGACAGATACGCAGTATTTT.

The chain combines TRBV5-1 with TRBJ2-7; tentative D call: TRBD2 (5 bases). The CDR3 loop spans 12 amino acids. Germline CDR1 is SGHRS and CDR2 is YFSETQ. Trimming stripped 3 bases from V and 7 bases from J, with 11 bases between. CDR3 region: CASSSGRGEQYF. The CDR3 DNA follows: TGCGCCAGCAGCTCGGGTAGAGGGGAGCAGTACTTC. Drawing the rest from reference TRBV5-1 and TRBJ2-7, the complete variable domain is KAGVTQTPRYLIKTRGQQVTLSCSPISGHRSVSWYQQTPGQGLQFLFEYFSETQRNKGNFPGRFSGRQFSNSRSEMNVSTLELGDSALYLCASSSGRGEQYFGPGTRLTVT.

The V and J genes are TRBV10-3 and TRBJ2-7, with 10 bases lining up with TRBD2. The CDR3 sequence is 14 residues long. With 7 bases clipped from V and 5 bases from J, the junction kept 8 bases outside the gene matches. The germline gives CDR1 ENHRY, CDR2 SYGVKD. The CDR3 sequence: CAIKTAGGQNEQYF. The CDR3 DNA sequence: TGTGCCATCAAAACAGCGGGGGGGCAGAACGAGCAGTACTTC.

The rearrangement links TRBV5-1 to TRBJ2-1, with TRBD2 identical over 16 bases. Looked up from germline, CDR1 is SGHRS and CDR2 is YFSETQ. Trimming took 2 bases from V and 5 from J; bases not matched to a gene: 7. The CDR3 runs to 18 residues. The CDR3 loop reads CASSFKGTSGGANNEQFF. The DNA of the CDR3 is TGCGCCAGCAGCTTTAAGGGGACTAGCGGGGGGGCAAACAATGAGCAGTTCTTC.

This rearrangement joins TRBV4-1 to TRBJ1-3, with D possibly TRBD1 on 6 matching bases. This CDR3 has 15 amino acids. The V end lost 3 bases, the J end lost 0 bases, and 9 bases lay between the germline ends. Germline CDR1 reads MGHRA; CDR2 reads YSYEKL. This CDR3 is CASSQGHLSGNTIYF. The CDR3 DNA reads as TGCGCCAGCAGCCAGGGACACCTCTCTGGAAACACCATATATTTT.

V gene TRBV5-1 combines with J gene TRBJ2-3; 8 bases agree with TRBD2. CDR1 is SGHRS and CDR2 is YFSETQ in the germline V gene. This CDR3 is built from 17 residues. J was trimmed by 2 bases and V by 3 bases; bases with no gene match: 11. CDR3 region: CASSSNLAGADTDTQYF. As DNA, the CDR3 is TGCGCCAGCAGCTCCAACCTAGCGGGCGCAGACACAGATACGCAGTATTTT.

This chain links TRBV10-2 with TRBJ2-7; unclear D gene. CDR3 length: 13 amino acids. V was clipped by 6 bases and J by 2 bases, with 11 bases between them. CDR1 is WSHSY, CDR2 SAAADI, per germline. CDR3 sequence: CASRTPRTYEQYF. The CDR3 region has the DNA TGCGCCAGCAGGACTCCCCGAACCTACGAGCAGTACTTC.

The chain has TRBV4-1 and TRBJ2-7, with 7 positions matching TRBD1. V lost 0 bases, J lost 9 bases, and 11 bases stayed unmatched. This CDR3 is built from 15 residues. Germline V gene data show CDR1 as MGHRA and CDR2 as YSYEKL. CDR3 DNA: TGCGCCAGCAGCCAAGATGATCGGGACAGCCTGGGGCAGTACTTC. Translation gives CASSQDDRDSLGQYF.

The CDR3 bases are TGTGCCAGCAGCTTAGGGGACTCAGGGACGGCTGGAAACACCATATATTTT. Its protein product is CASSLGDSGTAGNTIYF. This sequence joins TRBV7-9 and TRBJ1-3, with D tentatively TRBD1 (5 bases). This CDR3 comprises 17 residues. With 1 base removed from V and 2 bases from J, the gap between germline ends came to 15 bases. In germline, CDR1 is SEHNR, CDR2 FQNEAQ (reference sequence). Full variable domain (outside the CDR3, taken from reference TRBV7-9 and TRBJ1-3): DTGVSQNPRHKITKRGQNVTFRCDPISEHNRLYWYRQTLGQGPEFLTYFQNEAQLEKSRLLSDRFSAERPKGSFSTLEIQRTEQGDSAMYLCASSLGDSGTAGNTIYFGEGSWLTVV.

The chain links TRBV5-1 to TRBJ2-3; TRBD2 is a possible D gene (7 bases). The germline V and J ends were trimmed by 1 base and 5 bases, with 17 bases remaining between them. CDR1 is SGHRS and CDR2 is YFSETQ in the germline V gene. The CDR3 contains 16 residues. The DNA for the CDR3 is TGCGCCAGCAGCTTGTTAGAGGGGGGGCGAAGAGATACGCAGTATTTT. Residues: CASSLLEGGRRDTQYF.

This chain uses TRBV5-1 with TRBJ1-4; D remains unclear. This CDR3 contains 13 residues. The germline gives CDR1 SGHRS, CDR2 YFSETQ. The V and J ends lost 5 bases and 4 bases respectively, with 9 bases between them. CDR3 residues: CASRTGVNEKLFF. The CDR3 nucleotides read TGCGCCAGCAGAACGGGAGTTAATGAAAAACTGTTTTTT. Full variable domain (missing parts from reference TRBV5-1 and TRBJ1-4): KAGVTQTPRYLIKTRGQQVTLSCSPISGHRSVSWYQQTPGQGLQFLFEYFSETQRNKGNFPGRFSGRQFSNSRSEMNVSTLELGDSALYLCASRTGVNEKLFFGSGTQLSVL.

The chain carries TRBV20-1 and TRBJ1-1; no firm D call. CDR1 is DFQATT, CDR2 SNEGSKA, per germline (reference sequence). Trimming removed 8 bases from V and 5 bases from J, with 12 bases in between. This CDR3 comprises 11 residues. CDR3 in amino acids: CSSAGWTEAFF. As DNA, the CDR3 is TGCAGTTCCGCGGGGTGGACTGAAGCTTTCTTT.

CDR3 in DNA: TGTGCCAGCAACCCCTCTGGGGGAGGTCAGCCCCAGCATTTT. Translation gives CASNPSGGGQPQHF. This sequence joins TRBV6-1 and TRBJ1-5, with D perhaps TRBD1 (5 bases). The V and J ends lost 7 bases and 6 bases respectively, with 16 bases between them. The length of the CDR3 is 14 residues. Germline CDR1 reads MNHNS; CDR2 reads SASEGT.

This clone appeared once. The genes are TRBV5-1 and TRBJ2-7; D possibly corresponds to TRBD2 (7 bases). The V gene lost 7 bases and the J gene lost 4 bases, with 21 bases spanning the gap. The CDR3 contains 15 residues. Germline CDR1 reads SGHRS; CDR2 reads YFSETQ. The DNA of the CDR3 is TGCGCCAGCCGACAGGAGACTAGCCCCCAGTACGAGCAGTACTTC. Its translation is CASRQETSPQYEQYF.